This T cell receptor beta chain was captured in a study of beta chain features in type 1 diabetes. TCRB transcripts that were expressed got sequenced, as all of the isolated RNA had been reverse transcribed. This table comes from immunoSEQ multiplex PCR, and its TCRdb copy is limited to in-frame clones, with some not included. Of tens of thousands of clones detected, roughly 31% appear once; the ten largest clones hold over 0.4%. Study-level results: Patients with type 1 diabetes showed fewer VDJ junction insertions and more deletions.

For this clone: Its target is unknown.

The germline CDR1 and CDR2 sequences are GTSNPN and SVGIG (reference sequence). The CDR3 covers 13 residues. V shed 7 bases, J shed 9 bases, and the junction held 13 bases outside the gene matches. The specimen was stem cell memory CD4+ T cells from blood. The chain links TRBV30 to TRBJ1-1, with 8 nucleotides matching TRBD1. This receptor was identified in a woman younger than 30 in good health. The DNA of the CDR3 is TGTGCCTTCTCGGGACAGGAAAACTCCAAAGCTTTCTTT. Protein: CAFSGQENSKAFF.